This T cell receptor (beta chain) was sequenced during a study of T cells in Graves' hyperthyroidism and ophthalmopathy. Overall study findings and caveats: The model anticipated ophthalmopathy a median about 7.1 months pre-onset.

This clonotype showed up many times. Its antigen is still unknown. Using RNA transcripts as the source, TCR beta CDR3 regions were amplified. A first-round RT-PCR of the TCR CDR3 used the HTBI primer set. TCRdb processed the multiplex PCR reads anew with MiXCR; each CDR3 protein has one entry. The sample carries around 440,000 distinct CDR3 sequences, 15% to 18% recorded once. The CDR3 has 13 amino acids. Germline V lookup: CDR1 SGDLS, CDR2 YYNGEE. Trimming stripped 3 bases from V and 3 bases from J, with 7 bases between. This receptor was obtained from a woman aged 18 to 35 with Graves' hyperthyroidism. This rearrangement joins TRBV9 to TRBJ2-1; D is uncertain. Sequences were obtained from blood. CDR3 sequence: CASSGPNYNEQFF. The CDR3 DNA reads as TGTGCCAGCAGCGGGCCTAACTACAATGAGCAGTTCTTC.